This T cell receptor (beta chain) was captured by sequencing in a study of blood T cell repertoires in COVID-19. The overall study: T cells, B-cell-depleted T cells, or PBMCs provided the cDNA or gDNA that served as material.

Germline CDR1 reads MNHEY; CDR2 reads SMNVEV (reference sequence). This CDR3 comprises 14 residues. Trimming took 4 bases from V and 5 from J, leaving 12 bases between them. Methods used by the authors: Estimated nucleated cell counts came from reference gene primer amplification. Assay: immunoSEQ multiplex PCR; the TCRdb copy retains only in-frame clones and omits some. That table furnishes V, J and clone size, whereas the DNA furnished D and trimming. The sample records 60,000 to 90,000 clones, around 84% being singletons. The chain employs TRBV27 and TRBJ2-1; D not certain. Specimen: peripheral blood. The sequence derives from a man aged 55 to 70 with COVID-19, enrolled during active disease. The CDR3 DNA follows: TGTGCCAGCAGTTCTATACGACACAACAATGAGCAGTTCTTC. This sequence encodes CASSSIRHNNEQFF.